Following are 28 T cell receptor beta chains from one sample sequenced in a study of blood T cell repertoires in COVID-19. Here immunoSEQ multiplex PCR was the method, and the copy in TCRdb shows in-frame clones only, minus some. The sample shows about 140,000 clones, under 90% of them seen only once. Sequenced sample: PBMCs or T cells enriched from blood (not recorded which). The receptors stem from a man in his forties or fifties in a cohort exposed to, infected with or recovered from COVID-19 (not recorded which).

The chain joins TRBV28 to TRBJ1-6; 8 nucleotides agree with TRBD1. Germline lookup yields CDR1 MDHEN and CDR2 SYDVKM. The CDR3 totals 14 residues. With 7 bases clipped from V and 15 bases from J, the junction kept 14 bases outside the gene matches. The CDR3 loop is CASTPDRAVQNLHF. CDR3 coding DNA: TGTGCCAGCACCCCGGACAGGGCTGTTCAGAACCTCCACTTT.

The chain couples TRBV5-4 to TRBJ1-2, with a possible D match to TRBD1 (5 bases). Germline assignment: CDR1 SGHNT and CDR2 YYREEE (reference sequence). CDR3 length: 14 amino acids. Trimming removed 0 bases from V and 5 bases from J, with 11 bases in between. The CDR3 DNA follows: TGTGCCAGCAGCTTGGATAGGGGACTATATGGCTACACCTTC. It yields the protein CASSLDRGLYGYTF.

The rearrangement joins TRBV7-2 to TRBJ2-1; 12 bases are shared with TRBD2. The V and J ends lost 6 bases and 0 bases, in that order; junction bases with no gene match: 6. The CDR3 extends over 17 amino acids. CDR1 and CDR2 (germline): SGHTA, FQGNSA. The CDR3 sequence: CASSRLAGDTSYNEQFF. The CDR3 region has the DNA TGTGCCAGCAGTAGACTAGCGGGAGACACCTCCTACAATGAGCAGTTCTTC.

The chain combines TRBV18 with TRBJ2-3; 14 bases line up with TRBD2. Germline V lookup: CDR1 KGHSH, CDR2 LQKENI. V shed 4 bases, J shed 3 bases, and the junction held 6 bases outside the gene matches. The CDR3 is 17 amino acids. The CDR3 DNA sequence: TGTGCCAGCTCACTTGGGACTAGCGGGAGCGGGACAGATACGCAGTATTTT. Translating it yields CASSLGTSGSGTDTQYF.

This chain connects TRBV19 to TRBJ2-7; 8 nucleotides align to TRBD1. This CDR3 contains 14 residues. The germline V gene has CDR1 LNHDA and CDR2 SQIVND (reference sequence). The V gene end was trimmed by 5 bases and the J gene end by 5 bases; junction bases not matched to a gene: 8. The CDR3 nucleotides read TGTGCCAGTAGTGAACTTGGACAGGGCAACGAGCAGTACTTC. It encodes CASSELGQGNEQYF.

The V gene is TRBV27, the J gene TRBJ1-5; D possibly corresponds to TRBD1 (5 bases). CDR3 length: 15 residues. V dropped 1 base and J dropped 0 bases, with 7 bases sitting between them. Germline V gene data show CDR1 as MNHEY and CDR2 as SMNVEV (reference sequence). The CDR3 DNA reads TGTGCCAGCAGTTTATGGGGGGATAGCAATCAGCCCCAGCATTTT. Its translation: CASSLWGDSNQPQHF.

The chain links TRBV5-1 to TRBJ2-3; 8 bases align to TRBD1. Germline V gives CDR1 SGHRS, CDR2 YFSETQ. CDR3 size: 15 residues. After removal of 4 bases from V and 6 bases from J, the junction contained 10 bases not matched to a gene. The CDR3 DNA reads TGCGCCAGCAGCCGGACAGGGAAGGATACTGATACGCAGTATTTT. This encodes CASSRTGKDTDTQYF. Combining the CDR3 with reference TRBV5-1 and TRBJ2-3 gives the whole variable domain KAGVTQTPRYLIKTRGQQVTLSCSPISGHRSVSWYQQTPGQGLQFLFEYFSETQRNKGNFPGRFSGRQFSNSRSEMNVSTLELGDSALYLCASSRTGKDTDTQYFGPGTRLTVL.

The chain employs TRBV30 and TRBJ1-3; D not certain. V was shortened by 3 bases and J by 1 base, with 4 bases between the two germline ends. There are 12 residues in the CDR3. From germline, CDR1 is GTSNPN and CDR2 SVGIG (reference sequence). This CDR3 is CAWRQSGNTIYF. In DNA form, the CDR3 reads TGTGCCTGGAGGCAGTCTGGAAACACCATATATTTT.

The chain is built from TRBV6-1 and TRBJ2-1; 7 bases agree with TRBD2. CDR1 and CDR2 (germline): MNHNS, SASEGT. The ends lost 3 bases at V and 7 bases at J; junction bases unmatched: 9. This CDR3 has 15 amino acids. The CDR3 DNA reads as TGTGCCAGCAGTGACCCCAGCGGGATGGGTAATGAGCAGTTCTTC. This translates into CASSDPSGMGNEQFF.

V and J are TRBV5-5 and TRBJ1-1; D might be TRBD1 (5 bases). V was pared by 7 bases and J by 6 bases, with 16 bases between. The CDR3 is 13 amino acids. Germline loops: CDR1 SGHKS, CDR2 YYEKEE (reference sequence). CDR3 amino acids: CASLLTSGAEAFF. The CDR3 DNA follows: TGTGCCAGCCTCCTAACGTCGGGGGCTGAAGCTTTCTTT.

This chain uses TRBV18 with TRBJ2-7; 10 nucleotides align to TRBD1. The junction had 5 bases not matched to a gene; V was cut back by 3 bases and J by 3 bases. Germline V gene lookup returns CDR1 KGHSH and CDR2 LQKENI. This CDR3 region has 15 residues. The CDR3 DNA reads as TGTGCCAGCTCACCTAGACAGGGGGCCAGCTACGAGCAGTACTTC. Amino acids: CASSPRQGASYEQYF.

The rearrangement uses TRBV6-5 and TRBJ1-1; D remains unclear. The CDR3 loop spans 14 amino acids. V lost 6 bases and J 0 bases, leaving 11 bases between the germline ends. Germline V gives CDR1 MNHEY, CDR2 SVGAGI. Here the CDR3 reads CASRSGSLNTEAFF. The DNA of the CDR3 is TGTGCCAGCAGGTCAGGTTCCCTGAACACTGAAGCTTTCTTT.

This clone has at least ten counts. The V call is TRBV28, the J call TRBJ1-5, with D uncertain. The CDR3 covers 18 residues. The V gene lost 5 bases and the J gene lost 2 bases, with 22 bases spanning the gap. Germline loops: CDR1 MDHEN, CDR2 SYDVKM. The CDR3 loop is CASSPIGLQRRGNQPQHF. In DNA, the CDR3 is TGTGCCAGCAGTCCTATCGGACTCCAGAGGAGGGGCAATCAGCCCCAGCATTTT.

This rearrangement joins TRBV19 to TRBJ2-7; no clear D gene. Germline values: CDR1 LNHDA, CDR2 SQIVND (reference sequence). Trimming left V 8 bases short and J 4 bases short, with 15 bases between. This CDR3 has 13 residues. Written as DNA, the CDR3 is TGTGCCAGTTCTCAGACAAACCCGTACGAGCAGTACTTC. Its translation is CASSQTNPYEQYF. Filled out from reference TRBV19 and TRBJ2-7, the complete variable domain reads DGGITQSPKYLFRKEGQNVTLSCEQNLNHDAMYWYRQDPGQGLRLIYYSQIVNDFQKGDIAEGYSVSREKKESFPLTVTSAQKNPTAFYLCASSQTNPYEQYFGPGTRLTVT.

The chain carries TRBV30 and TRBJ2-2, with TRBD2 as a possible D gene (6 bases). From germline, CDR1 is GTSNPN and CDR2 SVGIG (reference sequence). V lost 4 bases and J lost 3, with 9 bases in between. This CDR3 spans 13 amino acids. CDR3 bases: TGTGCCTGGACTAGCGACTACACCGGGGAGCTGTTTTTT. The encoded protein is CAWTSDYTGELFF.

The J gene is TRBJ1-3, the V gene TRBV5-3; 7 positions agree with TRBD1. TRBV5-3 is placed among ORFs of uncertain function. V lost 0 bases, J lost 3 bases, and 6 bases stayed unmatched. CDR3 length equals 16 residues. The CDR3 nucleotides read TGTGCCAGAAGCTTGGACAGGGGTAAGAATGGAAACACCATATATTTT. Translating it yields CARSLDRGKNGNTIYF.

J is TRBJ1-1 and V is TRBV7-9, with TRBD1 matching over 9 bases. In germline, CDR1 is SEHNR, CDR2 FQNEAQ (reference sequence). The CDR3 is 14 amino acids. With V trimmed by 5 bases and J by 6 bases, 7 bases remained unmatched. The CDR3 bases are TGTGCCAGCAGCCCACGACAGGGGGACGCTGAAGCTTTCTTT. Translating gives CASSPRQGDAEAFF. Complete variable domain (other parts from reference TRBV7-9 and TRBJ1-1): DTGVSQNPRHKITKRGQNVTFRCDPISEHNRLYWYRQTLGQGPEFLTYFQNEAQLEKSRLLSDRFSAERPKGSFSTLEIQRTEQGDSAMYLCASSPRQGDAEAFFGQGTRLTVV.

The CDR3 region has the DNA TGTGCCAGCAGGCAACAGGGAGACACCGGGGAGCTGTTTTTT. This translates into CASRQQGDTGELFF. This rearrangement joins TRBV11-3 to TRBJ2-2; possible D gene TRBD1, 6 bases. Trimming removed 6 bases at V and 3 bases at J, with 11 bases between. The CDR3 sequence is 14 residues long. The germline CDR1 and CDR2 sequences are SGHNT and YENEEA.

The chain recombines TRBV2 with TRBJ1-1; D gene uncertain. Trimming shortened V by 1 base and J by 0 bases, and 9 bases separated the two germline ends. Looked up from germline, CDR1 is SNHLY and CDR2 is FYNNEI. The CDR3 contains 15 residues. The CDR3 is CASSEDSLVNTEAFF. CDR3 coding DNA: TGTGCCAGCAGTGAAGACAGTTTAGTGAACACTGAAGCTTTCTTT.

V is TRBV7-9 and J is TRBJ1-3, with D uncertain. Per the germline V gene, CDR1 is SEHNR and CDR2 is FQNEAQ (reference sequence). This CDR3 is built from 14 residues. Trimming took off 7 bases at V and 0 bases at J, with 10 bases between the two ends. Written as DNA, the CDR3 is TGTGCCAGCACCCAAACCTACTCTGGAAACACCATATATTTT. Amino acids: CASTQTYSGNTIYF. The variable domain in full, completed from reference TRBV7-9 and TRBJ1-3, reads DTGVSQNPRHKITKRGQNVTFRCDPISEHNRLYWYRQTLGQGPEFLTYFQNEAQLEKSRLLSDRFSAERPKGSFSTLEIQRTEQGDSAMYLCASTQTYSGNTIYFGEGSWLTVV.

The V gene is TRBV4-1, the J gene TRBJ2-7, with TRBD1 matching 11 bases. The CDR3 is 14 residues long. CDR1 and CDR2 (germline): MGHRA, YSYEKL. Trimming removed 4 bases from V and 3 bases from J; junction bases left unmatched: 2. In DNA, the CDR3 is TGCGCCAGCAGCCTGGGACAGGGGGTCTACGAGCAGTACTTC. Its protein product is CASSLGQGVYEQYF.

The V and J genes are TRBV10-2 and TRBJ1-1; D may be TRBD1 (5 bases). CDR1 WSHSY and CDR2 SAAADI come from the germline V gene. This CDR3 is 17 amino acids long. Trimming took off 8 bases at V and 4 bases at J, with 26 bases between the two ends. In nucleotides, the CDR3 is TGCGCCAGCGGGATATCCCAAACGACAGCAACCACCACTGAAGCTTTCTTT. Its translation is CASGISQTTATTTEAFF.

This clone is a singleton in its sample. J is TRBJ2-1 and V is TRBV2; D remains unclear. This CDR3 has 15 amino acids. Germline CDR1 reads SNHLY; CDR2 reads FYNNEI. Trimming left V 1 base short and J 0 bases short, with 7 bases between. CDR3 bases: TGTGCCAGCAGTGAAGGGCTAGTCTCCTACAATGAGCAGTTCTTC. Translating it yields CASSEGLVSYNEQFF.

The chain has TRBV6-5 and TRBJ1-3; D is ambiguous. The CDR3 is made up of 13 amino acids. Trimming took off 5 bases at V and 8 bases at J, with 13 bases between the two ends. Per germline, CDR1 MNHEY and CDR2 SVGAGI. In DNA form, the CDR3 reads TGTGCCAGCAGTCGGGCCGGGGTAGACACCATATATTTT. Translating gives CASSRAGVDTIYF.

This chain uses TRBV18 with TRBJ1-1; 7 positions match TRBD1. This CDR3 contains 13 residues. Germline CDR1 KGHSH, CDR2 LQKENI. After removal of 4 bases from V and 3 bases from J, the junction contained 2 bases not matched to a gene. CDR3 region: CASSLGQDTEAFF. As DNA, the CDR3 is TGTGCCAGCTCACTCGGACAGGACACTGAAGCTTTCTTT.

This clone was counted between two and nine times. The V and J genes are TRBV6-2 or TRBV6-3 and TRBJ2-1; D not certain. The ends were cut back, 6 bases at V and 0 bases at J, with 12 bases in the middle. The CDR3 has 15 amino acids. CDR1 is MNHEY and CDR2 is SVGEGT in the germline V gene. The CDR3 nucleotides are TGTGCCAGCAGACCTCGTAGCAGCTCCTACAATGAGCAGTTCTTC. Translation gives CASRPRSSSYNEQFF.

The chain recombines TRBV11-2 with TRBJ2-7; maybe TRBD2 (6 bases). CDR1 and CDR2 from the germline V gene are SGHAT and FQNNGV. This CDR3 spans 15 amino acids. V lost 3 bases, J lost 2 bases, and 14 bases lay in between. In DNA, the CDR3 is TGTGCCAGCAGCTTCGGGAGATCGGGAGCCTACGAGCAGTACTTC. This sequence encodes CASSFGRSGAYEQYF.

This clone was counted between two and nine times. V is TRBV18 and J is TRBJ1-5; D may be TRBD1 (6 bases). The germline V gene has CDR1 KGHSH and CDR2 LQKENI. There are 14 residues in the CDR3. Between the trimmed V and J ends, which lost 0 bases and 7 bases, there was a span of 10 bases. In DNA form, the CDR3 reads TGTGCCAGCTCACCACCGGGCAGGGGCCAGCCCCAGCATTTT. Protein: CASSPPGRGQPQHF.